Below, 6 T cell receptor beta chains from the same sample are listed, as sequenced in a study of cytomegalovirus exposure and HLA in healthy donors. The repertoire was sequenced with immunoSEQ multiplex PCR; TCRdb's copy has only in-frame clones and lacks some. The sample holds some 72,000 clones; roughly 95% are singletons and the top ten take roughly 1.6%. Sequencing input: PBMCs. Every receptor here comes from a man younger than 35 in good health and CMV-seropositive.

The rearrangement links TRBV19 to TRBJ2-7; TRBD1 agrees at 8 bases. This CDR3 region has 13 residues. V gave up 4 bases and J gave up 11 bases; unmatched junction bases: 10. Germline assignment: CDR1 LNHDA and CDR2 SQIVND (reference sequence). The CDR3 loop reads CASSTSDREQEYF. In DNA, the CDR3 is TGTGCCAGTAGTACCTCGGACAGGGAACAGGAGTACTTC.

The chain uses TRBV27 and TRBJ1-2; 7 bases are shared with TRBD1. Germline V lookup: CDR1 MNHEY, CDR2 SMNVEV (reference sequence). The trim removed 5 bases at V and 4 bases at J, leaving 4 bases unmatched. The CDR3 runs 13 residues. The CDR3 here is CASSTRDSYGYTF. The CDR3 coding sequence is TGTGCCAGCAGTACAAGGGACAGCTATGGCTACACCTTC.

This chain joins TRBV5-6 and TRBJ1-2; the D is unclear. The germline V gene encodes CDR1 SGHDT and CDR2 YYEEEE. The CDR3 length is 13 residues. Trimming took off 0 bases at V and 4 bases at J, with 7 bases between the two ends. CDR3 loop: CASSLGASYGYTF. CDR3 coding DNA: TGTGCCAGCAGCTTGGGAGCGTCCTATGGCTACACCTTC.

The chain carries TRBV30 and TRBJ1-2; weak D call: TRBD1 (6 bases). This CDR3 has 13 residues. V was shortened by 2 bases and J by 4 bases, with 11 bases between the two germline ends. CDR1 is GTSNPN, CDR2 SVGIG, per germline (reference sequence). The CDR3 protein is CAWSSGTPYGYTF. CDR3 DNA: TGTGCCTGGAGTTCCGGGACACCCTATGGCTACACCTTC.

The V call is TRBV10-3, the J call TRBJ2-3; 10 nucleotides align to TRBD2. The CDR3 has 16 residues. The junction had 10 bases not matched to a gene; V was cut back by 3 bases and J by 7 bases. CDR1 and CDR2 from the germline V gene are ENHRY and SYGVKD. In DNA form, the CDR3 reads TGTGCCATCAGTGACACTAGCGGGACTCTTATATATACGCAGTATTTT. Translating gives CAISDTSGTLIYTQYF.

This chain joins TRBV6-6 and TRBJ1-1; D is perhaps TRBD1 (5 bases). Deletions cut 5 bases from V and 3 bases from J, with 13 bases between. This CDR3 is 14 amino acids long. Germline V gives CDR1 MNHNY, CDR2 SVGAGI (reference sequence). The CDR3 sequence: CASSVPSRDTEAFF. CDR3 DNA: TGTGCCAGCAGTGTCCCCAGCAGGGACACTGAAGCTTTCTTT.